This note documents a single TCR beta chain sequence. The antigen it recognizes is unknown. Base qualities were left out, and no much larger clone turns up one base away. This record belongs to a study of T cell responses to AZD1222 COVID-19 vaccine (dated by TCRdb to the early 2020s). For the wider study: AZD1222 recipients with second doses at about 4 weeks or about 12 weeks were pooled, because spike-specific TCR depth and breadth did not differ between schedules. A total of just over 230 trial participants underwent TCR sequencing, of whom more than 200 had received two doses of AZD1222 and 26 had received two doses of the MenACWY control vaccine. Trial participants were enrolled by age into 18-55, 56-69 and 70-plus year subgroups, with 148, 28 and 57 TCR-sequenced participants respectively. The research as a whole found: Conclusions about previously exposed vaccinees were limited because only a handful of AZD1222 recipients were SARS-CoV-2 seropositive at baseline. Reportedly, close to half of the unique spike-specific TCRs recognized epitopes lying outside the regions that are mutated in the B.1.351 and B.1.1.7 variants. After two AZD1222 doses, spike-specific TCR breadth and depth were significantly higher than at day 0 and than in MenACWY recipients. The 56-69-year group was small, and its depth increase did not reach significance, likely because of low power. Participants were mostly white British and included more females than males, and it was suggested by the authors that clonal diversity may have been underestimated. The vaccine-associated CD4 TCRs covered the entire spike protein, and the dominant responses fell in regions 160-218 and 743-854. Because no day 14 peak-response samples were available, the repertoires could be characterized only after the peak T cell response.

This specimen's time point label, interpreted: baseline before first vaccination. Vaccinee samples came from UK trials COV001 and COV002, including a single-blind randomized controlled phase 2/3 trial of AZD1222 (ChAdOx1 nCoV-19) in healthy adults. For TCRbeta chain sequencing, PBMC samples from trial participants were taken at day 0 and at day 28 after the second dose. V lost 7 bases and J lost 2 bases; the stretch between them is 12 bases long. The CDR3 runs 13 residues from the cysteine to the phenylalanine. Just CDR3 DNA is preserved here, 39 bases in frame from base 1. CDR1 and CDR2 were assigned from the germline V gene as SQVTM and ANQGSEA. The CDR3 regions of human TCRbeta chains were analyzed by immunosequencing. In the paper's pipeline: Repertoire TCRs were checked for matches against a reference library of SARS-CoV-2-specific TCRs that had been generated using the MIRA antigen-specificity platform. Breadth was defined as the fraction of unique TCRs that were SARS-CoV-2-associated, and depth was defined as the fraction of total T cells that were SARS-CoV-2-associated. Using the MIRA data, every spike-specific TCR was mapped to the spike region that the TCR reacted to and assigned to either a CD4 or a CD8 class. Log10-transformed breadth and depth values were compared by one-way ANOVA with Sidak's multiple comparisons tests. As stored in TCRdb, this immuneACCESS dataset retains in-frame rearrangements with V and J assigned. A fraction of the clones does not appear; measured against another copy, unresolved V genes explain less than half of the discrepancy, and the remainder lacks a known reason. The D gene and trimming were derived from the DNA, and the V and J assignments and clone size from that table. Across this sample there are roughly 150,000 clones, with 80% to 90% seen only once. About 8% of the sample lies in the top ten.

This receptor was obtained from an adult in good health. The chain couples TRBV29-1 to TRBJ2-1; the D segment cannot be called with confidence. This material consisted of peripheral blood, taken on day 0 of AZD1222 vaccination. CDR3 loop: CSGRIATYNEQFF. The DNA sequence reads TGCAGCGGTAGGATTGCCACCTACAATGAGCAGTTCTTC.